The clone carrying this T cell receptor beta chain was detected a few times. The antigen is unknown. TCRdb re-analysed the 5' RACE reads in MiXCR, keeping a single row per CDR3 protein. The repertoire holds approximately 500,000 distinct CDR3 sequences, with around 25% as singletons. The sample comes from a study of T-cell memory formation after mild COVID-19. Broader study findings: Clones shrinking from day 15 to 85 showed even CD4/CD8 mixes; later expanders tilted CD4+.

Sequencing input: PBMCs or a T cell subset sorted from them (not recorded which). The receptor comes from an adult woman who had mild COVID-19 (a few samples of this study predate the infection). Cell type and time point are not known.

The CDR3 loop is CASSRWTGDEQYF. CDR3 coding DNA: TGTGCCAGCTCCCGATGGACAGGGGATGAGCAGTACTTC. The chain joins TRBV18 to TRBJ2-7; 9 nucleotides agree with TRBD1. Germline V CDR1 and CDR2: KGHSH, LQKENI. Unmatched junction bases numbered 7, after V lost 6 bases and J lost 7 bases. CDR3 length equals 13 residues.